Listed below are T cell receptor beta chains from one sample, sequenced in a study of T cell repertoires in cytomegalovirus infection. TCRdb independently ran MiXCR on the reads; one entry per CDR3 protein. The sample contains under 300,000 distinct CDR3 sequences, around an eighth of which appear only once. Sequencing input: PBMCs. These receptors were taken from a human donor in good health (CMV status not recorded). Some clones in this sample may be carry-over from other donors' samples. Both conserved end residues are part of each CDR3. Rows may omit the clone size; those that give it use once, few, many or a size class.

>TRBV4-3|TRBJ2-7|many
CASSQDRIPGYEQYF
>TRBV7-2|TRBJ2-3|many
CASSSRTGGPDTQYF
>TRBV6-2/TRBV6-3|TRBJ2-1|NA
CTSSFLPPLGQMEFF
>TRBV7-2|TRBJ2-3|NA
CASSLDGGSDTQYF
>TRBV7-2|TRBJ2-1|many
CASSIRTSGGYNEQFF
>TRBV28|TRBJ2-7|many
CASRREIYEQYF
>TRBV5-1|TRBJ2-7|NA
CASSLKGPGGEQYF
>TRBV7-9|TRBJ2-1|many
CASSRPPLSETPPEQFF
>TRBV19|TRBJ2-6|many
CASSIVLVDPGANVLTF
>TRBV19|TRBJ1-1|NA
CASSTSLGRAAEAFF
>TRBV28|TRBJ2-2|NA
CASGGAGVTGELFF
>TRBV25-1|TRBJ1-5|few
CASRDRGDQPQHF
>TRBV7-2|TRBJ2-7|many
CASSLERSPSEQYF
>TRBV6-2/TRBV6-3|TRBJ2-5|many
CASSTGLQETQYF
>TRBV12-3/TRBV12-4|TRBJ2-1|few
CASTPRGANEQFF
>TRBV7-9|TRBJ1-1|many
CASSLTAGNTEAFF
>TRBV20-1|TRBJ2-1|few
CSARRTAYNEQFF
>TRBV20-1|TRBJ2-3|NA
CSARLDTLADTQYF
>TRBV10-3|TRBJ1-2|NA
CAISESRDRGGYTF
>TRBV29-1|TRBJ2-7|few
CSVEDLEDEQYF
>TRBV7-2|TRBJ2-6|many
CASSRRDPGVNVLTF
>TRBV7-2|TRBJ2-4|many
CASSPKDIAKNIQYF
>TRBV6-6|TRBJ1-1|once
CASRDRDRGQTEAFF
>TRBV4-3|TRBJ2-6|few
CASSQSRGRVTAGANVLTF
>TRBV20-1|TRBJ2-3|many
CSASLGLAGSTDTQYF
>TRBV19|TRBJ1-1|many
CASSIMGGNTEAFF
>TRBV7-3|TRBJ2-1|few
CASSLEGHSYNEQFF
>TRBV6-6|TRBJ2-3|NA
CASSRGAPDTQYF
>TRBV19|TRBJ2-1|few
CASSHPGGSGRAEHEQFF
>TRBV6-2/TRBV6-3|TRBJ2-7|many
CASRAGTSGSYSYEQYF
>TRBV6-1|TRBJ2-7|many
CASGYEQYF